This is a list of T cell receptor beta chains from one sample in a study of blood T cell repertoires in COVID-19. Some clones are missing from TCRdb's copy, which holds only in-frame ones; the method was immunoSEQ multiplex PCR. The sample holds over 150,000 clones; 70% to 80% are singletons and the top ten take around 17%. The sample consisted of PBMCs or T cells enriched from blood (not recorded which). All receptors derive from an older woman in a cohort exposed to, infected with or recovered from COVID-19 (not recorded which). CDR3s include the opening cysteine and the closing phenylalanine or tryptophan. D genes are given only for firm matches. Clone size is not always given. Where it is, it says once, few, many or a class for expanded clones.

size	J	D	V	length	DNA	CDR3
.	TRBJ2-1	TRBD2	TRBV11-2	14	TGTGCCAGCAGCTTGTTGAGCGGGAGCTATGAGCAGTTCTTC	CASSLLSGSYEQFF
.	TRBJ2-7	TRBD2	TRBV7-8	15	TGTGCCAGCAGCTTAGGAGCGGGAGGTGCCTACGAGCAGTACTTC	CASSLGAGGAYEQYF
.	TRBJ2-5	.	TRBV19	14	TGTGCCAGTAGTATCTGGCAGGGCTGGGAGACCCAGTACTTC	CASSIWQGWETQYF
once	TRBJ2-1	TRBD2	TRBV28	17	TGTGCCAGCAGTGCCCGGAGATCTAGCGGGCAACACAATGAGCAGTTCTTC	CASSARRSSGQHNEQFF
.	TRBJ2-7	.	TRBV9	13	TGTGCCAGCAGCCCGAGCGGCTCCTACGAGCAGTACTTC	CASSPSGSYEQYF
.	TRBJ2-2	.	TRBV13	15	TGTGCCAGCAGCTTAGGGGGCGCTTACACCGGGGAGCTGTTTTTT	CASSLGGAYTGELFF
.	TRBJ2-1	TRBD1	TRBV18	15	TGTGCCAGCTCACCCGGGACAGGGCTGTACAATGAGCAGTTCTTC	CASSPGTGLYNEQFF
.	TRBJ2-3	TRBD2	TRBV7-6	17	TGTGCCAGCAGCTTAGGAACTGCGGGAGCTCGCACAGATACGCAGTATTTT	CASSLGTAGARTDTQYF
.	TRBJ2-7	.	TRBV4-1	17	TGCGCCAGCAGCCAAGGACTCAACGTCGGATACTCCTACGAGCAGTACTTC	CASSQGLNVGYSYEQYF
.	TRBJ2-3	TRBD1	TRBV28	14	TGTGCCACCTCCCGGACAGGGGGCACAGATACGCAGTATTTT	CATSRTGGTDTQYF
.	TRBJ1-2	.	TRBV28	15	TGTGCCAGCAGTTTGAGGGGAGGGGGAGGAAATGGCTACACCTTC	CASSLRGGGGNGYTF
once	TRBJ1-5	.	TRBV6-5	14	TGTGCCAGCAGCGCCCTCTATAGCAATCAGCCCCAGCATTTT	CASSALYSNQPQHF
.	TRBJ2-4	.	TRBV2	14	TGTGCCAGCAGCCCAGGTCTGGCCAAAAACATTCAGTACTTC	CASSPGLAKNIQYF
.	TRBJ1-5	TRBD1	TRBV11-2	18	TGTGCCAGCAGCTTACCCAATAGGGACAGAGATAGCAATCAGCCCCAGCATTTT	CASSLPNRDRDSNQPQHF
.	TRBJ2-7	.	TRBV14	13	TGTGCCAGCAGCACGTGGGGGGCCTACGAGCAGTACTTC	CASSTWGAYEQYF
.	TRBJ2-1	.	TRBV9	13	TGTGCCAGCAGCGTATCTCTATACAATGAGCAGTTCTTC	CASSVSLYNEQFF
.	TRBJ2-1	.	TRBV7-3	16	TGTGCCAGCAGCTCCTCCGGCGGGGTCCCCTACAATGAGCAGTTCTTC	CASSSSGGVPYNEQFF
once	TRBJ2-1	TRBD2	TRBV25-1	17	TGTGCCAGCAGTAGGACCCGGGCTAGCGGGAGCTACAATGAGCAGTTCTTC	CASSRTRASGSYNEQFF
.	TRBJ2-1	.	TRBV11-3	18	TGTGCCAGCAGCTTGGGCCTAGCCGTTAAGAGCTCCTACAATGAGCAGTTCTTC	CASSLGLAVKSSYNEQFF
.	TRBJ2-1	.	TRBV7-2	12	TGTGCCAGCAGCCCCCCGGTAAATGAGCAGTTCTTC	CASSPPVNEQFF
once	TRBJ1-1	.	TRBV6-6	13	TGTGCCAGCAGCTTAGACACGTTCACTGAAGCTTTCTTT	CASSLDTFTEAFF
few	TRBJ2-5	TRBD2	TRBV10-3	20	TGTGCCATCAGTGAGTCCTCATCAATAGCGGGATCCGCCCTTCGGGAGACCCAGTACTTC	CAISESSSIAGSALRETQYF
.	TRBJ2-5	.	TRBV28	14	TGTGCCAGCAGTTTAACAGTCGTACAAGAGACCCAGTACTTC	CASSLTVVQETQYF
.	TRBJ1-5	.	TRBV7-2	16	TGTGCCAGCAGCCCGCAGGGGCCGGGGAGCAATCAGCCCCAGCATTTT	CASSPQGPGSNQPQHF
.	TRBJ2-5	TRBD2	TRBV9	15	TGTGCCAGCAGCGTAAGGGCGGGAGGCCAAGAGACCCAGTACTTC	CASSVRAGGQETQYF